This T cell receptor (beta chain) was sequenced in a study of cytomegalovirus exposure and HLA in healthy donors. Findings and limits, study-wide: In a later analysis, V- and J-gene trimming of beta chains associated with a DCLRE1C missense variant, replicated independently. In vitro experiments confirmed that a few CMV-associated chains were specific for CMV antigens.

PCR involved 60 Vbeta and 13 Jbeta primers. Only in-frame clones appear in the TCRdb table, and some are missing; sequencing was by immunoSEQ multiplex PCR. The data hold roughly 150,000 clones, with approximately 78% observed a single time. Whereas donors were nominally healthy upon sampling, unrecorded immune exposures were probable. In its sample, this clone was seen once. Its target is unknown. CDR1 is SGHNT, CDR2 YYREEE, per germline (reference sequence). Trimming took 4 bases from V and 7 from J; bases not matched to a gene: 1. CDR3 length: 13 residues. The source material was PBMCs. The clonotype was recovered from a girl aged 2 to 9 in good health and CMV-seropositive. The chain couples TRBV5-4 to TRBJ2-3; 12 bases are shared with TRBD1. The CDR3 nucleotides read TGTGCCAGCAGCGGGACAGGGGGCAATACGCAGTATTTT. This encodes CASSGTGGNTQYF.